The 28 T cell receptor beta chains below all came from one sample that was sequenced in a study of blood T cell repertoires in COVID-19. Using immunoSEQ multiplex PCR, the repertoire was profiled, and TCRdb retains in-frame clones only, with some absent. Of about 16,000 clones listed, 70% to 90% are singletons. The sample taken for sequencing was peripheral blood. The receptors shown here come from a woman older than 75 with COVID-19, enrolled during active disease.

The V gene is TRBV6-6, the J gene TRBJ2-7; TRBD1 aligns across 9 bases. The germline V gene encodes CDR1 MNHNY and CDR2 SVGAGI (reference sequence). CDR3 length: 16 amino acids. V lost 2 bases to trimming and J lost 0 bases; unmatched junction nucleotides: 5. The CDR3 bases are TGTGCCAGCAGTTACCCCCCGACAGGGGGCTCCTACGAGCAGTACTTC. Protein: CASSYPPTGGSYEQYF.

The chain links TRBV7-2 to TRBJ2-7; 7 bases match TRBD1. V was clipped by 5 bases and J by 4 bases; unmatched bases: 8. Germline V CDR1 and CDR2: SGHTA, FQGNSA. The CDR3 has 14 amino acids. DNA for the CDR3: TGTGCCAGCAGCCTCCGGACAGGAGATTACGAGCAGTACTTC. Its translation: CASSLRTGDYEQYF.

The rearrangement links TRBV5-4 to TRBJ1-3, with TRBD1 matching 9 bases. This CDR3 is 15 amino acids long. Losses at the gene ends were 4 bases for V and 4 bases for J; bases not matched to a gene: 6. CDR1 is SGHNT, CDR2 YYREEE, per germline (reference sequence). Here the CDR3 DNA reads TGTGCCAGCAGCAGTCCGGGACAGGGAGGAAACACCATATATTTT. Translation: CASSSPGQGGNTIYF.

The CDR3 region has the DNA TGTGCCAGCAGCTTAGCGCGAACCGGGAAGTGGGAGACCCAGTACTTC. Translated: CASSLARTGKWETQYF. This chain connects TRBV7-2 to TRBJ2-5; D possibly corresponds to TRBD2 (5 bases). V was clipped by 0 bases and J by 5 bases, with 16 bases between them. CDR1 SGHTA and CDR2 FQGNSA come from the germline V gene. The CDR3 runs 16 residues.

This clone was seen once. This chain connects TRBV10-1 to TRBJ1-5; TRBD1 matches 8 bases. Losses at the gene ends were 0 bases for V and 7 bases for J; bases not matched to a gene: 8. CDR3 size: 16 residues. The germline V gene encodes CDR1 WNHNN and CDR2 SYGVQD (reference sequence). In DNA form, the CDR3 reads TGCGCCAGCAGTGAGTCCCAGGACAGGGTGTCGCAGCCCCAGCATTTT. It yields the protein CASSESQDRVSQPQHF.

This chain connects TRBV7-9 to TRBJ1-5, with a tentative D call TRBD1 (6 bases). V was trimmed by 3 bases and J by 14 bases, leaving 14 bases between them. The CDR3 has 12 residues. CDR1 and CDR2 from the germline V gene are SEHNR and FQNEAQ (reference sequence). The DNA of the CDR3 is TGTGCCAGCAGCTTTACCGGGACATCAAAGCATTTT. This translates into CASSFTGTSKHF.

The genes are TRBV7-3 and TRBJ1-1; D remains ambiguous. CDR1 and CDR2 from the germline V gene are SGHTA and FQGTGA. This CDR3 contains 13 residues. V was cut by 1 base and J by 1 base, with 4 bases left in between. In DNA, the CDR3 is TGTGCCAGCAGCTTAAACTCGAACACTGAAGCTTTCTTT. It specifies CASSLNSNTEAFF.

This clone was seen just once. This chain joins TRBV7-2 and TRBJ1-4, with a possible D match to TRBD1 (6 bases). This CDR3 is built from 17 residues. The V gene lost 5 bases and the J gene lost 5 bases, with 21 bases spanning the gap. Germline CDR1 reads SGHTA; CDR2 reads FQGNSA. CDR3 coding DNA: TGTGCCAGCAGCACAGGGCCAGGGGAAGTGGGGAATGAAAAACTGTTTTTT. It codes for CASSTGPGEVGNEKLFF.

This clone was seen more than once but under ten times. As DNA, the CDR3 is TGTGCCAGCAGCCCCCAGACAGGTACCTACGAGCAGTACTTC. It specifies CASSPQTGTYEQYF. The chain uses TRBV9 and TRBJ2-7, with a tentative D call TRBD1 (6 bases). Trimming shortened V by 4 bases and J by 2 bases, and 13 bases separated the two germline ends. Germline assignment: CDR1 SGDLS and CDR2 YYNGEE. The CDR3 has 14 residues.

J is TRBJ1-1 and V is TRBV5-4; D uncertain. The CDR3 spans 12 residues. Germline CDR1 reads SGHNT; CDR2 reads YYREEE (reference sequence). V lost 4 bases to trimming and J lost 2 bases, with 6 bases between them. The DNA of the CDR3 is TGTGCCAGCAGCCTAATAAACACTGAAGCTTTCTTT. Translating it yields CASSLINTEAFF.

V is TRBV3-1 (or the pseudogene TRBV3-2) and J is TRBJ1-1; D remains ambiguous. Trimming took 11 bases from V and 6 from J, leaving 19 bases between them. The CDR3 length is 13 residues. Germline V gene sequence: CDR1 LGHDT, CDR2 YNNKEL (reference sequence). The CDR3, as DNA: TGTGCCGCCGGGAGGGAGATAACCGCTGAAGCTTTCTTT. It is translated as CAAGREITAEAFF.

The chain links TRBV18 to TRBJ1-1; D is possibly TRBD1 (5 bases). Germline V gene data show CDR1 as KGHSH and CDR2 as LQKENI. The CDR3 is made up of 15 amino acids. The germline V and J ends were trimmed by 3 bases and 0 bases, with 11 bases remaining between them. CDR3 region: CASSPPSGVNTEAFF. The CDR3 DNA is TGTGCCAGCTCACCCCCATCGGGGGTGAACACTGAAGCTTTCTTT.

This sequence joins TRBV5-4 and TRBJ1-1; 11 bases are shared with TRBD1. CDR3 length equals 16 residues. Trimming cost V 4 bases and J 6 bases; bases outside gene matches: 11. Germline assignment: CDR1 SGHNT and CDR2 YYREEE (reference sequence). The CDR3 nucleotides are TGTGCCAGCAGCCCAACCCCGGGACAGGGGGAGGCTGAAGCTTTCTTT. It is translated as CASSPTPGQGEAEAFF.

The chain couples TRBV28 to TRBJ1-2; 7 positions match TRBD1. Germline CDR1 MDHEN, CDR2 SYDVKM. V was clipped by 1 base and J by 4 bases; unmatched bases: 0. The CDR3 has 13 residues. Written as DNA, the CDR3 is TGTGCCAGCAGTTTATCAGGGGGCTATGGCTACACCTTC. Encoded protein: CASSLSGGYGYTF.

CDR3 in amino acids: CATSRVRNSGGNYNEQFF. CDR3 sequence (DNA): TGTGCCACCAGCAGGGTACGAAATAGCGGGGGGAACTACAATGAGCAGTTCTTC. This sequence joins TRBV15 and TRBJ2-1; 10 nucleotides agree with TRBD2. V was clipped by 3 bases and J by 3 bases; unmatched bases: 11. Per germline, CDR1 LNHNV and CDR2 YYDKDF (reference sequence). This CDR3 is built from 18 residues.

V is TRBV29-1 and J is TRBJ1-2; a possible D gene is TRBD1 (5 bases). The CDR3 runs to 16 residues. Germline-derived CDR1 and CDR2 are SQVTM and ANQGSEA. V was trimmed by 8 bases and J by 3 bases, leaving 25 bases between them. DNA of the CDR3: TGCAGCCCCATCGTACTAACAGACAGAACATACTATGGCTACACCTTC. Protein product: CSPIVLTDRTYYGYTF.

The genes are TRBV21-1 and TRBJ1-1. TRBV21-1 is a pseudogene. The CDR3 loop spans 19 amino acids. CDR3 coding DNA: TGTGCCAGCAGCAGATTACTTATGCCTCTCATCCCTTTTCACCCTGAAGCTTTCTTT. The encoded protein is CASSRLLMPLIPFHPEAFF.

V usage is TRBV6-1 and J usage is TRBJ1-6; TRBD1 aligns across 8 bases. Germline V gives CDR1 MNHNS, CDR2 SASEGT. V lost 3 bases and J lost 0; bases outside the gene matches: 7. The CDR3 spans 18 residues. CDR3 nucleotides: TGTGCCAGCAGTGAGAACAGGGGGAGAAGCTCCTATAATTCACCCCTCCACTTT. Translation: CASSENRGRSSYNSPLHF.

The chain recombines TRBV18 with TRBJ2-7, with 9 bases fitting TRBD1. V shed 0 bases and J 3 bases; nucleotides not matched to a gene: 3. Germline CDR1 is KGHSH and CDR2 is LQKENI. The CDR3 spans 15 residues. The CDR3 DNA follows: TGTGCCAGCTCACCACCGGGACAGGGTCGCTACGAGCAGTACTTC. This gives the protein CASSPPGQGRYEQYF.

The rearrangement joins TRBV7-3 to TRBJ2-3; 9 bases fit TRBD2. Per the germline V gene, CDR1 is SGHTA and CDR2 is FQGTGA. The V and J ends lost 2 bases and 0 bases, in that order; junction bases with no gene match: 9. CDR3 length equals 18 residues. CDR3 region: CASSLYGTSTTSTDTQYF. CDR3 nucleotide sequence: TGTGCCAGCAGCTTATACGGGACTAGCACCACTAGCACAGATACGCAGTATTTT.

This chain connects TRBV27 to TRBJ2-7; possibly TRBD1 for D (6 bases). This CDR3 has 15 amino acids. V was pared by 0 bases and J by 2 bases, with 11 bases between. The V gene's germline CDR1 is MNHEY and CDR2 SMNVEV (reference sequence). In DNA, the CDR3 is TGTGCCAGCAGTTTATCTCCAGGGGCTACCTACGAGCAGTACTTC. Encoded protein: CASSLSPGATYEQYF.

This chain joins TRBV29-1 and TRBJ2-3; D is unresolved. The germline V gene has CDR1 SQVTM and CDR2 ANQGSEA. V was shortened by 4 bases and J by 1 base, with 15 bases between the two germline ends. The CDR3 contains 15 residues. CDR3 protein: CSVARRTPGTDTQYF. The DNA of the CDR3 is TGCAGCGTTGCGCGCCGCACCCCGGGCACAGATACGCAGTATTTT.

The V gene is TRBV4-3, the J gene TRBJ2-1; a weak D match, TRBD1 (5 bases). CDR1 is LGHNA and CDR2 is YSLEER in the germline V gene. The CDR3 has 16 residues. Trimming took 4 bases from V and 2 from J, leaving 15 bases between them. The CDR3 DNA sequence: TGCGCCAGCAGCCCTCGGGCCAAGGGGACCTACAATGAGCAGTTCTTC. Amino acid sequence: CASSPRAKGTYNEQFF.

The chain joins TRBV5-5 to TRBJ2-3; 15 nucleotides line up with TRBD2. This CDR3 has 17 residues. Germline-derived CDR1 and CDR2 are SGHKS and YYEKEE (reference sequence). Unmatched junction bases numbered 7, after V lost 4 bases and J lost 4 bases. CDR3 coding DNA: TGTGCCAGCAGCCGGACTAGCGGGAGGGCCGGGGCAGATACGCAGTATTTT. This gives the protein CASSRTSGRAGADTQYF.

J is TRBJ1-5 and V is TRBV7-8; D is unclear. Per the germline V gene, CDR1 is SGHVS and CDR2 is FQNEAQ. V lost 2 bases and J 0 bases, leaving 8 bases between the germline ends. The CDR3 has 15 amino acids. CDR3 bases: TGTGCCAGCAGCTTATCGGGGAATAGCAATCAGCCCCAGCATTTT. The encoded protein is CASSLSGNSNQPQHF.

The chain recombines TRBV24-1 with TRBJ2-2, with 14 bases fitting TRBD2. V shed 4 bases and J 5 bases; nucleotides not matched to a gene: 5. Germline-derived CDR1 and CDR2 are KGHDR and SFDVKD. The CDR3 length is 17 residues. The CDR3 DNA sequence: TGTGCCACCAGTGACTGGAGGACTAGCGGGAGGACCGGGGAGCTGTTTTTT. It is translated as CATSDWRTSGRTGELFF.

This clone was seen once. The chain combines TRBV5-1 with TRBJ2-1; no definite D call. V shed 0 bases and J shed 2 bases, with 6 bases lying between them. The germline CDR1 and CDR2 sequences are SGHRS and YFSETQ. The CDR3 is made up of 14 amino acids. CDR3 in amino acids: CASSLEYTYNEQFF. Written as DNA, the CDR3 is TGCGCCAGCAGCTTGGAATATACCTACAATGAGCAGTTCTTC.

The V and J genes are TRBV7-3 and TRBJ2-3, with 10 nucleotides matching TRBD2. This CDR3 has 16 residues. From germline, CDR1 is SGHTA and CDR2 FQGTGA. Trimming cost V 5 bases and J 0 bases; bases outside gene matches: 5. Here the CDR3 DNA reads TGTGCCAGCAGCCGAGGACTAGCGGCTAGCACAGATACGCAGTATTTT. Translated: CASSRGLAASTDTQYF.